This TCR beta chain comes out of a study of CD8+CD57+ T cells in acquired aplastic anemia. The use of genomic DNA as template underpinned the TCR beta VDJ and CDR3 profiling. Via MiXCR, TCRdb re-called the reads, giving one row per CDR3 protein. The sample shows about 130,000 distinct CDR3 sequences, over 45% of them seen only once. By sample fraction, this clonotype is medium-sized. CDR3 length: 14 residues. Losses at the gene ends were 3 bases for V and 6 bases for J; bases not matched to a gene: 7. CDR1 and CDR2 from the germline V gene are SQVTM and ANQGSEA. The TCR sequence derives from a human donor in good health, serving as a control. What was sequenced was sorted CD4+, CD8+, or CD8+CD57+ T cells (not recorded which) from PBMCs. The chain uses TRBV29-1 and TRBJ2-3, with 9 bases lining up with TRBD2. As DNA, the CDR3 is TGCAGCGTTGACCAAGCGGGGGGATCGGATACGCAGTATTTT. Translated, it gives CSVDQAGGSDTQYF.